This T cell receptor beta chain stems from a study of human T cells and chemical hapten exposure. TCRdb redid the calling of the RACE reads with MiXCR, one entry per CDR3 protein. The profile shows about 92,000 distinct CDR3 sequences, around 10% of them singletons. CDR3 size: 12 residues. Germline V gene data show CDR1 as SGHKS and CDR2 as YYEKEE (reference sequence). Time point specified: pre-sensitization, week 0. Treatment of the sample: therapeutic diphenylcyclopropenone sensitization with weekly scalp DPC. This clonotype was picked up a small number of times. Compared with germline, one end of the junction differs, possibly owing to a read error.

The receptor was isolated from a woman aged 40 to 50 with alopecia areata. Some clones in this sample may be carry-over from other donors' samples. The V and J genes are TRBV5-5 and TRBJ2-3; maybe TRBD2 (7 bases). The sample here was whole blood, taken in connection with sensitization to the hapten diphenylcyclopropenone (DPC). As DNA, the CDR3 is TGTGCCAGCAGCTACTATGCGGGGGCCGAGGATTTT. Protein sequence: CASSYYAGAEDF.